A single sample is the source of the 5 T cell receptor beta chains below, sequenced in a study of blood T cell repertoires in COVID-19. This table comes from immunoSEQ multiplex PCR, and its TCRdb copy is limited to in-frame clones, with some not included. The data contain 220,000 or so clones, 84% of them singletons. Sequencing was carried out using peripheral blood. The receptor source for this set is a man aged 25 to 45 with active or convalescent COVID-19.

The chain is built from TRBV28 and TRBJ2-5, with a tentative D call TRBD1 (6 bases). V was cut by 5 bases and J by 4 bases, with 8 bases left in between. CDR1 and CDR2 (germline): MDHEN, SYDVKM. The CDR3 consists of 12 residues. The CDR3 DNA follows: TGTGCCAGCAGTGGACAGATAGAGACCCAGTACTTC. This translates into CASSGQIETQYF. The entire variable domain, with the rest obtained from reference TRBV28 and TRBJ2-5, is as follows: DVKVTQSSRYLVKRTGEKVFLECVQDMDHENMFWYRQDPGLGLRLIYFSYDVKMKEKGDIPEGYSVSREKKERFSLILESASTNQTSMYLCASSGQIETQYFGPGTRLLVL.

This chain links TRBV11-2 with TRBJ1-6; D remains ambiguous. CDR1 SGHAT and CDR2 FQNNGV come from the germline V gene. The germline V and J ends were trimmed by 1 base and 14 bases, with 9 bases remaining between them. The CDR3 extends over 12 amino acids. As DNA, the CDR3 is TGTGCCAGCAGCTTAGTTAGCGCGGCCCTCCACTTT. Protein product: CASSLVSAALHF.

The CDR3 DNA sequence: TGTGCCAGCAGCCGCCCAGACTCCGCCGGGGAGCTGTTTTTT. Amino acids: CASSRPDSAGELFF. The chain carries TRBV5-4 and TRBJ2-2; D gene uncertain. Germline V gene sequence: CDR1 SGHNT, CDR2 YYREEE (reference sequence). V lost 4 bases, J lost 6 bases, and 13 bases lay in between. CDR3 size: 14 residues.

V usage is TRBV6-5 and J usage is TRBJ2-7, with a tentative D call TRBD1 (5 bases). CDR3 length equals 13 residues. Deletions cut 2 bases from V and 7 bases from J, with 12 bases between. Germline V lookup: CDR1 MNHEY, CDR2 SVGAGI. Here the CDR3 reads CASSYDSPGEQYF. The CDR3 DNA reads TGTGCCAGCAGTTACGACTCCCCAGGGGAGCAGTACTTC.

V is TRBV9 and J is TRBJ2-2; the match to TRBD2 covers 7 bases. There are 14 residues in the CDR3. Trimming removed 4 bases from V and 5 bases from J; junction bases left unmatched: 5. CDR1 and CDR2 (germline): SGDLS, YYNGEE. This CDR3 is CASSPGGGTGELFF. CDR3 DNA sequence: TGTGCCAGCAGCCCCGGGGGAGGGACCGGGGAGCTGTTTTTT.